Described below is a single T cell receptor beta chain sequence and its context. Its antigen is unidentified. This record comes from a study of beta chain features in type 1 diabetes. Study-wide results and limits: Shorter TCRB CDR3s, moderately but significantly so, marked every one of the four CD4+ subsets in Type 1 diabetes patients.

The isolated RNA, all of it, was reverse transcribed, so expressed TCRB transcripts were what got sequenced. Profiled with immunoSEQ multiplex PCR; TCRdb holds only in-frame clones, not every one. This sample carries 600,000 or so clones, about 14% of them seen once, and the ten largest clones take nearly 0.04%. Germline V CDR1 and CDR2: SGDLS, YYNGEE. The CDR3 totals 15 residues. V lost 1 base to trimming and J lost 3 bases; unmatched junction nucleotides: 5. Sequenced input: naive CD4+ T cells from blood. This TCR was sampled from a young man with type 1 diabetes. This sequence joins TRBV9 and TRBJ1-1, with 8 bases matching TRBD1. The CDR3 spells CASSVQGARDTEAFF. CDR3 in DNA: TGTGCCAGCAGCGTACAGGGGGCTAGGGACACTGAAGCTTTCTTT.